Listed here is a single T cell receptor (beta chain). TCRdb's copy holds only in-frame clones and misses some; the assay was immunoSEQ multiplex PCR. The sample lists 250,000 to 300,000 clones; over 75% were seen once. Trimming at V came to 4 bases and at J to 8 bases, leaving 20 bases not matched to a gene. Germline assignment: CDR1 SGDLS and CDR2 YYNGEE. The CDR3 loop spans 17 amino acids. The record originates from a study of control samples from healthy donors and cancer patients. The chain has TRBV9 and TRBJ1-2; TRBD1 aligns across 7 bases. This clonotype was sampled from a woman aged 60-75 years with lung cancer. Sequenced material: PBMCs. The CDR3 DNA reads as TGTGCCAGCAGCCCCGGGGGAGGGGGCGCCTTGCACGGCGGCTACACCTTC. Its protein is CASSPGGGGALHGGYTF.